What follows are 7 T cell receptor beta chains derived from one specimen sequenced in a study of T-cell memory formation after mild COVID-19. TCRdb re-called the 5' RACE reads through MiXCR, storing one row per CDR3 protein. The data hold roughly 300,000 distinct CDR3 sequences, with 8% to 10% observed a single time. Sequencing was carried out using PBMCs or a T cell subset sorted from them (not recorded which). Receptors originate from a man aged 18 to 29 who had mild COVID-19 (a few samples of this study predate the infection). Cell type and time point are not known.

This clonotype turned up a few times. CDR3 nucleotide sequence: TGCAGTGCAGGGGAAAGCTCCTATAATTCACCCCTCCACTTT. Translated, it gives CSAGESSYNSPLHF. V is TRBV20-1 and J is TRBJ1-6; D might be TRBD1 (5 bases). CDR3 length: 14 residues. V shed 6 bases and J shed 0 bases, with 9 bases lying between them. Germline values: CDR1 DFQATT, CDR2 SNEGSKA (reference sequence).

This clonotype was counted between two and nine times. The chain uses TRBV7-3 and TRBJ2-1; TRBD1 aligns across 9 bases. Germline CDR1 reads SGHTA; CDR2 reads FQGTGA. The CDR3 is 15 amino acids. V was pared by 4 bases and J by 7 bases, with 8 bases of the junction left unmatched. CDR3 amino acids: CASSSTGGATNEQFF. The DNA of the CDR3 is TGTGCCAGCAGCTCGACAGGGGGTGCTACGAATGAGCAGTTCTTC.

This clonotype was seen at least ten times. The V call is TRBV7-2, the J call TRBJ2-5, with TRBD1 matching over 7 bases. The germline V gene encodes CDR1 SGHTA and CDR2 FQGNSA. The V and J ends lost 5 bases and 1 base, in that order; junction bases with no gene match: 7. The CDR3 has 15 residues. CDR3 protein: CASSPSGQPQETQYF. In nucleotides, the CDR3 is TGTGCCAGCAGCCCCTCGGGACAGCCCCAAGAGACCCAGTACTTC.

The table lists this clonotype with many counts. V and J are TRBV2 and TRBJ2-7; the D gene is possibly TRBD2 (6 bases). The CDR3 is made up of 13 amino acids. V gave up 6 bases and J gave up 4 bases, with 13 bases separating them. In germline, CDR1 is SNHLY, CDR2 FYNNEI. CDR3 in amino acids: CASSGGVSYEQYF. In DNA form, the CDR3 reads TGTGCCAGCAGCGGAGGGGTCTCTTACGAGCAGTACTTC.

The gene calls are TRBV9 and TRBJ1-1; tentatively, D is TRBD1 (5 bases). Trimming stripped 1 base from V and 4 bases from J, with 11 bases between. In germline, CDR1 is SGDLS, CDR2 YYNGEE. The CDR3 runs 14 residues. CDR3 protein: CASSVMGVGTEAFF. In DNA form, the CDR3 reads TGTGCCAGCAGCGTAATGGGGGTGGGCACTGAAGCTTTCTTT. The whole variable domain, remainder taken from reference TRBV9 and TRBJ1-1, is DSGVTQTPKHLITATGQRVTLRCSPRSGDLSVYWYQQSLDQGLQFLIQYYNGEERAKGNILERFSAQQFPDLHSELNLSSLELGDSALYFCASSVMGVGTEAFFGQGTRLTVV.

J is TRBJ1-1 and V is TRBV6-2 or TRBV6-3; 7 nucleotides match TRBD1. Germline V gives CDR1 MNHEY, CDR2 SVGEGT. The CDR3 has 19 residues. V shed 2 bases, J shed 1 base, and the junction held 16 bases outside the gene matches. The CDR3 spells CASSYPGPSARTGNTEAFF. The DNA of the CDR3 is TGTGCCAGCAGTTACCCCGGCCCCTCTGCCCGGACAGGGAACACTGAAGCTTTCTTT.

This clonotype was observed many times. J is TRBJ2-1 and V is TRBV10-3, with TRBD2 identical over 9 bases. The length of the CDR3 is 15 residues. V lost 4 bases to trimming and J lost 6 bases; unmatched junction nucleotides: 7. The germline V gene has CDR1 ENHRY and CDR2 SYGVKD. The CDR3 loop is CAISGGLAGTNEQFF. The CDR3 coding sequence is TGTGCCATCAGTGGTGGGCTAGCGGGGACCAATGAGCAGTTCTTC.